The 22 T cell receptor beta chains listed next were all sequenced from one sample in a study of T-cell reconstitution after alpha-beta-depleted transplantation in children. Preparation of the TCRbeta library involved a method that used unique molecular identifiers. Each CDR3 protein gets one entry after TCRdb re-called the PCR reads with MiXCR. This sample has about 580,000 distinct CDR3 sequences, with more than 20% found just once. The sample in question was PBMCs, mostly from graft donor cells, obtained 360 days after TCRalphabeta/CD19-depleted stem cell transplant. The source of these receptors is a boy under two years old who had a stem cell transplant for acute myeloid leukemia, so the T cells may come from the graft donor.

This chain connects TRBV2 to TRBJ2-7; maybe TRBD1 (6 bases). The CDR3 covers 14 residues. Deletions cut 3 bases from V and 3 bases from J, with 12 bases between. In germline, CDR1 is SNHLY, CDR2 FYNNEI. Here the CDR3 reads CASSDPGAHYEQYF. Written as DNA, the CDR3 is TGTGCCAGCAGTGATCCAGGGGCCCACTACGAGCAGTACTTC.

V and J are TRBV4-3 and TRBJ2-7, with TRBD2 matching over 9 bases. Trimming removed 2 bases from V and 6 bases from J; junction bases left unmatched: 8. Germline CDR1 LGHNA, CDR2 YSLEER. The CDR3 totals 15 residues. CDR3 protein: CASSQMLAGAAEQYF. CDR3 nucleotides: TGCGCCAGCAGCCAAATGTTAGCGGGGGCGGCCGAGCAGTACTTC.

This rearrangement joins TRBV7-8 to TRBJ2-5; D is tentatively TRBD1 or TRBD2 (7 bases each). This CDR3 has 15 residues. Trimming removed 1 base at V and 3 bases at J, with 12 bases between. Germline V gene sequence: CDR1 SGHVS, CDR2 FQNEAQ. The CDR3 is CASSLERGQKETQYF. Here the CDR3 DNA reads TGTGCCAGCAGCTTAGAGCGGGGACAGAAAGAGACCCAGTACTTC.

The rearrangement joins TRBV12-3 or TRBV12-4 to TRBJ2-1; TRBD1 matches 9 bases. Trimming removed 10 bases from V and 8 bases from J; junction bases left unmatched: 12. CDR3 size: 14 residues. The CDR3: CATSRSGTGHEQFF. The CDR3 coding sequence is TGTGCCACCTCAAGGTCCGGGACAGGGCATGAGCAGTTCTTC.

This clonotype was seen many times. DNA of the CDR3: TGTGCCACCCGAGACAGGAGCGCTAATTCACCCCTCCACTTT. Its translation is CATRDRSANSPLHF. The chain combines TRBV24-1 with TRBJ1-6; D might be TRBD1 (6 bases). Deletions cut 9 bases from V and 6 bases from J, with 14 bases between. Looked up from germline, CDR1 is KGHDR and CDR2 is SFDVKD. The CDR3 is 14 amino acids.

The V gene is TRBV6-5, the J gene TRBJ2-1; 10 nucleotides match TRBD2. Germline V CDR1 and CDR2: MNHEY, SVGAGI. V shed 0 bases, J shed 9 bases, and the junction held 11 bases outside the gene matches. This CDR3 spans 17 amino acids. CDR3 region: CASSYSNLAGVHIEQFF. CDR3 nucleotides: TGTGCCAGCAGTTACTCGAACCTAGCGGGGGTCCACATTGAGCAGTTCTTC.

This clonotype was seen only a few times. The chain joins TRBV6-2 or TRBV6-3 to TRBJ2-1; D may be TRBD2 (7 bases). CDR3 length: 13 residues. Germline V gene lookup returns CDR1 MNHEY and CDR2 SVGEGT. V was pared by 6 bases and J by 8 bases, with 14 bases between. Written as DNA, the CDR3 is TGTGCCAGCAGCCCGGGGGGCCCGTATGAGCAGTTCTTC. Protein product: CASSPGGPYEQFF.

This chain links TRBV20-1 with TRBJ1-6; 8 bases are shared with TRBD1. This CDR3 comprises 16 residues. V was pared by 0 bases and J by 7 bases, with 8 bases of the junction left unmatched. Germline-derived CDR1 and CDR2 are DFQATT and SNEGSKA (reference sequence). Written as DNA, the CDR3 is TGCAGTGCTAGAGATCATCCAAACAGGGGGAATTCACCCCTCCACTTT. It is translated as CSARDHPNRGNSPLHF.

V usage is TRBV28 and J usage is TRBJ2-3, with 7 nucleotides matching TRBD1. Germline CDR1 is MDHEN and CDR2 is SYDVKM. The CDR3 runs to 13 residues. The trim removed 7 bases at V and 4 bases at J, leaving 5 bases unmatched. The CDR3 coding sequence is TGTGCCAGCAATTTCGGACAGGCAGATACGCAGTATTTT. It codes for CASNFGQADTQYF.

This clonotype was found a few times. The chain carries TRBV7-6 and TRBJ2-6; 13 nucleotides align to TRBD2. Looked up from germline, CDR1 is SGHVS and CDR2 is FNYEAQ. This CDR3 region has 20 residues. J lost 0 bases, V lost 3 bases, and 8 bases had no gene match. For the CDR3, the DNA is TGTGCCAGCAGCTTCCTACGGACTAGCGGGGGCCACTCTGGGGCCAACGTCCTGACTTTC. It codes for CASSFLRTSGGHSGANVLTF.

This clonotype was observed many times. The chain recombines TRBV7-2 with TRBJ2-7, with 8 bases fitting TRBD1. V shed 0 bases, J shed 1 base, and the junction held 5 bases outside the gene matches. This CDR3 is 16 amino acids long. Germline V gives CDR1 SGHTA, CDR2 FQGNSA. The CDR3: CASSLATGQGSYEQYF. In DNA, the CDR3 is TGTGCCAGCAGCTTAGCAACCGGACAGGGATCCTACGAGCAGTACTTC.

This clonotype occurred a few times. The chain uses TRBV6-1 and TRBJ2-3; 7 positions agree with TRBD2. The CDR3 totals 14 residues. The V gene's germline CDR1 is MNHNS and CDR2 SASEGT. Trimming removed 6 bases from V and 1 base from J; junction bases left unmatched: 4. CDR3 sequence: CASSRTRRTDTQYF. Written as DNA, the CDR3 is TGTGCCAGCAGCCGGACTAGACGCACAGATACGCAGTATTTT.

The V and J genes are TRBV6-2 or TRBV6-3 and TRBJ2-2; tentative D call: TRBD2 (6 bases). V was clipped by 2 bases and J by 0 bases, with 13 bases between them. Germline-derived CDR1 and CDR2 are MNHEY and SVGEGT. The CDR3 is made up of 17 amino acids. The CDR3 reads CASSYGGDSTNTGELFF. The CDR3 DNA reads TGTGCCAGCAGTTACGGTGGGGACTCTACGAACACCGGGGAGCTGTTTTTT.

A remark on this clonotype: A clone one base away is much larger, so this may be a read error. The chain carries TRBV20-1 and TRBJ2-7; D possibly matches TRBD1 or TRBD2 (5 bases each). The CDR3 runs 14 residues. Deletions cut 6 bases from V and 0 bases from J, with 15 bases between. The germline V gene has CDR1 DFQATT and CDR2 SNEGSKA (reference sequence). The CDR3 spells CSAGGKGPSYEQYV. In nucleotides, the CDR3 is TGCAGTGCCGGCGGTAAGGGACCCTCCTACGAGCAGTACGTC.

The chain joins TRBV5-4 to TRBJ2-7; D possibly uses TRBD1 or TRBD2 (7 bases each). This CDR3 has 15 amino acids. CDR1 SGHNT and CDR2 YYREEE come from the germline V gene (reference sequence). Between the trimmed V and J ends, which lost 3 bases and 4 bases, there was a span of 17 bases. The CDR3 nucleotides are TGTGCCAGCAGCTCCCCCGACAGGGAGGGTTACGAGCAGTACGTC. This translates into CASSSPDREGYEQYV.

The chain carries TRBV5-8 and TRBJ1-1; D not resolved. The V end lost 0 bases, the J end lost 1 base, and 13 bases lay between the germline ends. Germline assignment: CDR1 SGHTS and CDR2 YDEGEE. The CDR3 spans 16 residues. The CDR3 protein is CASSLAGPLANTEAFF. CDR3 sequence (DNA): TGTGCCAGCAGCTTGGCAGGCCCTCTGGCGAACACTGAAGCTTTCTTT.

For this clonotype: One junction end disagrees with the germline gene, perhaps due to a read error. V is TRBV7-2 and J is TRBJ2-5; 9 bases agree with TRBD2. In germline, CDR1 is SGHTA, CDR2 FQGNSA. The CDR3 loop spans 14 amino acids. The CDR3 DNA follows: TGTGCCAGCAGTCGCGCGGGGGGGCAAGAGAGCCAGTACTTC. It yields the protein CASSRAGGQESQYF.

This clonotype has just one count. This chain uses TRBV25-1 with TRBJ2-1; 10 bases fit TRBD2. J lost 8 bases, V lost 9 bases, and 10 bases had no gene match. Per the germline V gene, CDR1 is MGHDK and CDR2 is SYGVNS. The CDR3 runs to 14 residues. The CDR3 DNA reads TGTGCCAGTATGCTTAGCGGGGGGTTCGATGAGCAGTTCTTC. Amino acid sequence: CASMLSGGFDEQFF. The full variable domain, completed using reference TRBV25-1 and TRBJ2-1, is EADIYQTPRYLVIGTGKKITLECSQTMGHDKMYWYQQDPGMELHLIHYSYGVNSTEKGDLSSESTVSRIRTEHFPLTLESARPSHTSQYLCASMLSGGFDEQFFGPGTRLTVL.

There are many counts of this clonotype. The rearrangement links TRBV29-1 to TRBJ1-1, with a tentative D call TRBD1 (5 bases). The CDR3 sequence is 15 residues long. V lost 1 base and J lost 3, with 15 bases in between. Germline V gene sequence: CDR1 SQVTM, CDR2 ANQGSEA. The CDR3 protein is CSVEVTRAVDTEAFF. The CDR3 coding sequence is TGCAGCGTTGAAGTCACCAGGGCCGTGGACACTGAAGCTTTCTTT. Looking up the rest from reference TRBV29-1 and TRBJ1-1 gives the full variable domain: SAVISQKPSRDICQRGTSLTIQCQVDSQVTMMFWYRQQPGQSLTLIATANQGSEATYESGFVIDKFPISRPNLTFSTLTVSNMSPEDSSIYLCSVEVTRAVDTEAFFGQGTRLTVV.

This clonotype was seen a few times. The genes are TRBV20-1 and TRBJ1-1; no firm D call. This CDR3 has 11 amino acids. V lost 7 bases, J lost 1 base, and 7 bases lay in between. The germline V gene has CDR1 DFQATT and CDR2 SNEGSKA (reference sequence). The CDR3 DNA is TGCAGTGTCCACAGGAACACTGAAGCTTTCTTT. This encodes CSVHRNTEAFF.

The chain employs TRBV10-3 and TRBJ1-2; perhaps TRBD1 as D (5 bases). This CDR3 is 13 amino acids long. Germline V gene data show CDR1 as ENHRY and CDR2 as SYGVKD. V lost 7 bases, J lost 0 bases, and 9 bases lay in between. As DNA, the CDR3 is TGTGCCATCACAACGACAGCTAACTATGGCTACACCTTC. It encodes CAITTTANYGYTF.

V and J are TRBV20-1 and TRBJ2-4; D remains unclear. V lost 3 bases and J 0 bases, leaving 12 bases between the germline ends. In germline, CDR1 is DFQATT, CDR2 SNEGSKA (reference sequence). The CDR3 is 15 amino acids. The CDR3 DNA reads TGCAGTGCTAGGGGTCTACTTTTAGCCAAAAACATTCAGTACTTC. Translation: CSARGLLLAKNIQYF.